This T cell receptor beta chain appears in the sequencing data of a study of blood T cell repertoires in COVID-19. For the study at large: The analysed material was cDNA or gDNA that came from T cells, B-cell-depleted T cells, or PBMCs.

CDR1 is SGDLS and CDR2 is YYNGEE in the germline V gene. CDR3 length: 14 amino acids. V was pared by 3 bases and J by 3 bases, with 11 bases between. Membership in each cohort depended on participant-reported clinical history. Source study methods: Researchers report that nucleated cell counts were estimated from reference gene primer amplification. Data came from immunoSEQ multiplex PCR; TCRdb stores just in-frame clones and leaves some out. Clonal size and the V and J genes are those of that table, whereas D and trimming came from the DNA. The table lists around 320,000 clones, 90% of them singletons.

The rearrangement uses TRBV9 and TRBJ2-3; D may be TRBD1 (6 bases). The sequence came from a young woman with acute COVID-19. Material: PBMCs or T cells enriched from blood (not recorded which). The CDR3 DNA reads as TGTGCCAGCAGCGGAATAAGGGGGACAGATACGCAGTATTTT. Translated, it gives CASSGIRGTDTQYF.